This TCR beta chain was identified during a study of response to subunit inactivated influenza vaccine. Trimming left V 0 bases short and J 2 bases short, with 8 bases between. The CDR3 loop spans 15 amino acids. This clonotype was seen a few times. TCRdb called the RT-PCR reads again in MiXCR, with one record for every CDR3 protein. The data show about 500,000 distinct CDR3 sequences, approximately 15% seen once. This TCR was sampled from a man aged 45 to 70 who received an inactivated influenza vaccine. The V call is TRBV12-3 or TRBV12-4, the J call TRBJ1-5; possible D gene TRBD1, 5 bases. The specimen was CD4+ T cells sorted from PBMCs, collected less than 30 months after vaccination. The CDR3 is CASSLAQGGNQPQHF. The CDR3 DNA reads as TGTGCCAGCAGTTTAGCGCAGGGAGGCAATCAGCCCCAGCATTTT.